Following are 29 T cell receptor beta chains from one sample sequenced in a study of blood T cells in healthy people across ages. It was with a sample-barcoded 5' primer and a J-beta primer mix that a second PCR of roughly 7 to 11 cycles was run. TCRdb re-analysed the 5' RACE reads in MiXCR, keeping a single row per CDR3 protein. This sample has approximately 1.5 million distinct CDR3 sequences; approximately 32% occur once, and the top ten carry about 10%. The sequenced material came from blood. Receptors were obtained from a woman in her twenties or thirties in good health.

There are a few counts of this clonotype. The J gene is TRBJ2-7, the V gene TRBV5-1; TRBD1 matches at 7 bases. Germline V gene sequence: CDR1 SGHRS, CDR2 YFSETQ. V gave up 4 bases and J gave up 3 bases; unmatched junction bases: 13. CDR3 length equals 16 residues. The CDR3, as DNA: TGCGCCAGCAGCCCCCGAGGAAGGGGGCCTTACTACGAGCAGTACTTC. As protein: CASSPRGRGPYYEQYF.

This clonotype was seen ten or more times. The chain combines TRBV10-3 with TRBJ2-3; TRBD2 matches 7 bases. V lost 3 bases and J lost 3; bases outside the gene matches: 6. The CDR3 runs 15 residues. In germline, CDR1 is ENHRY, CDR2 SYGVKD. The CDR3 sequence is CAISEWAGETDTQYF. The CDR3 bases are TGTGCCATCAGTGAATGGGCGGGGGAGACAGATACGCAGTATTTT.

This rearrangement joins TRBV11-2 to TRBJ1-2; D is undetermined. The CDR3 is 14 amino acids. CDR1 and CDR2 from the germline V gene are SGHAT and FQNNGV. Between the trimmed V and J ends, which lost 0 bases and 3 bases, there was a span of 8 bases. CDR3 DNA sequence: TGTGCCAGCAGCTTAGAAAGAATTGACTATGGCTACACCTTC. Amino acid sequence: CASSLERIDYGYTF.

This chain links TRBV12-3 or TRBV12-4 with TRBJ1-4; perhaps TRBD1 as D (5 bases). With 5 bases removed from V and 6 bases from J, the gap between germline ends came to 16 bases. The length of the CDR3 is 15 residues. CDR3 protein: CASSLVAGWDEKLFF. The DNA of the CDR3 is TGTGCCAGCAGTCTAGTGGCAGGGTGGGATGAAAAACTGTTTTTT.

This clonotype was counted only a few times. The genes are TRBV29-1 and TRBJ2-7, with D tentatively TRBD1 (5 bases). Looked up from germline, CDR1 is SQVTM and CDR2 is ANQGSEA. The V end lost 7 bases, the J end lost 3 bases, and 10 bases lay between the germline ends. This CDR3 spans 11 amino acids. CDR3 sequence: CSAGHSYEQYF. CDR3 bases: TGCAGCGCCGGACATAGCTACGAGCAGTACTTC.

This clonotype was seen more than once but under ten times. The chain links TRBV27 to TRBJ2-3, with 7 bases identical to TRBD2. Germline V gene lookup returns CDR1 MNHEY and CDR2 SMNVEV (reference sequence). The CDR3 covers 16 residues. The V segment lost 5 bases and the J segment 3 bases; nucleotides outside the gene matches: 11. The CDR3: CASSIWTRGGTDTQYF. CDR3 nucleotide sequence: TGTGCCAGCAGTATTTGGACTAGAGGTGGGACAGATACGCAGTATTTT.

The chain carries TRBV20-1 and TRBJ1-2; possible D gene TRBD1, 5 bases. This CDR3 is 13 amino acids long. Germline CDR1 DFQATT, CDR2 SNEGSKA (reference sequence). Trimming stripped 0 bases from V and 5 bases from J, with 10 bases between. In nucleotides, the CDR3 is TGCAGTGCTAGAGAGCGACAGAGATATGGCTACACCTTC. This encodes CSARERQRYGYTF.

The gene calls are TRBV11-2 and TRBJ2-7, with TRBD2 matching 7 bases. CDR1 SGHAT and CDR2 FQNNGV come from the germline V gene. With 5 bases clipped from V and 2 bases from J, the junction kept 9 bases outside the gene matches. This CDR3 is built from 15 residues. Here the CDR3 DNA reads TGTGCCAGCAGCCGAGAGGCTAGCGGCACCTACGAGCAGTACTTC. It encodes CASSREASGTYEQYF.

The chain links TRBV7-8 to TRBJ2-5; D remains unclear. Germline V lookup: CDR1 SGHVS, CDR2 FQNEAQ. Deletions cut 4 bases from V and 4 bases from J, with 16 bases between. The CDR3 is 15 residues long. Written as DNA, the CDR3 is TGTGCCAGCAGCTACGACATGAGGCGTGGAGAGACCCAGTACTTC. Translation gives CASSYDMRRGETQYF.

In this sample, this clonotype turned up once. V gene TRBV23-1 combines with J gene TRBJ2-1, with D unclear. TRBV23-1 is an open reading frame, and its role is uncertain. CDR3 length: 16 residues. Deletions cut 2 bases from V and 1 base from J, with 12 bases between. The CDR3 nucleotides read TGCGCCAGCAGTCAACCAGAGGACGGTTCCTACAATGAGCAGTTCTTC. Protein product: CASSQPEDGSYNEQFF.

V gene TRBV7-9 combines with J gene TRBJ1-5; TRBD1 aligns across 10 bases. The CDR3 runs to 18 residues. J gave up 3 bases and V 0 bases, and 8 bases lay outside the gene matches. The germline V gene encodes CDR1 SEHNR and CDR2 FQNEAQ (reference sequence). CDR3 in amino acids: CASSLATRDRGLNQPQHF. The CDR3 DNA reads as TGTGCCAGCAGCTTAGCGACACGGGACAGGGGACTCAATCAGCCCCAGCATTTT.

The rearrangement links TRBV27 to TRBJ2-1, with unresolved D. Germline V gives CDR1 MNHEY, CDR2 SMNVEV (reference sequence). The CDR3 has 14 amino acids. The V end was cut by 6 bases, the J end by 0 bases, with 9 bases between. CDR3 in DNA: TGTGCCAGCAGCCTGGCCTACTCCTACAATGAGCAGTTCTTC. Its translation is CASSLAYSYNEQFF.

V gene TRBV2 combines with J gene TRBJ2-1; 13 nucleotides align to TRBD2. Germline values: CDR1 SNHLY, CDR2 FYNNEI. V lost 4 bases, J lost 10 bases, and 7 bases stayed unmatched. The CDR3 has 15 residues. The CDR3 region has the DNA TGTGCCAGCAGTGTTCAGGGACTAGCGGGAAACGAGCAGTTCTTC. Protein product: CASSVQGLAGNEQFF.

This rearrangement joins TRBV6-5 to TRBJ1-1; D gene uncertain. CDR3 length equals 15 residues. Germline-derived CDR1 and CDR2 are MNHEY and SVGAGI. V was trimmed by 0 bases and J by 1 base, leaving 9 bases between them. The CDR3 nucleotides are TGTGCCAGCAGTTACTCGGTGGTGTCGAACACTGAAGCTTTCTTT. This sequence encodes CASSYSVVSNTEAFF.

This clonotype has at least ten counts. This chain connects TRBV6-6 to TRBJ2-3; tentative D call: TRBD2 (6 bases). CDR1 is MNHNY and CDR2 is SVGAGI in the germline V gene (reference sequence). The V gene lost 6 bases and the J gene lost 0 bases, with 16 bases spanning the gap. This CDR3 contains 16 residues. In DNA form, the CDR3 reads TGTGCCAGCAGCCTCGGGACTGTGAAAAGCACAGATACGCAGTATTTT. This translates into CASSLGTVKSTDTQYF.

There are a few counts of this clonotype. The chain links TRBV5-1 to TRBJ2-3, with a weak D call TRBD1 (6 bases). Trimming shortened V by 0 bases and J by 1 base, and 12 bases separated the two germline ends. Germline CDR1 is SGHRS and CDR2 is YFSETQ. CDR3 length equals 16 residues. CDR3 sequence (DNA): TGCGCCAGCAGCTTGGTTGGGGACACGGGCACAGATACGCAGTATTTT. Residues: CASSLVGDTGTDTQYF.

V is TRBV7-9 and J is TRBJ2-4, with a possible D match to TRBD1 (6 bases). From germline, CDR1 is SEHNR and CDR2 FQNEAQ (reference sequence). The CDR3 is 16 amino acids. The germline V and J ends were trimmed by 0 bases and 4 bases, with 13 bases remaining between them. The CDR3 bases are TGTGCCAGCAGCTTAGCTCAGCAGGGGAAAAAAAACATTCAGTACTTC. Protein product: CASSLAQQGKKNIQYF.

Notes on this clonotype: A much larger clone sits a single nucleotide away, making a read error possible. V is TRBV9 and J is TRBJ2-5, with 9 bases identical to TRBD1. Germline-derived CDR1 and CDR2 are SGDLS and YYNGEE. The V gene end was trimmed by 4 bases and the J gene end by 5 bases; junction bases not matched to a gene: 12. The CDR3 loop spans 16 amino acids. The CDR3 is CASSTYGTGSGETQYF. The CDR3 nucleotides read TGTGCCAGCAGCACCTACGGGACAGGGTCTGGGGAGACCCAGTACTTC.

The table lists this clonotype with many counts. The chain is built from TRBV14 and TRBJ2-1; D call uncertain. V lost 4 bases and J lost 0, with 13 bases in between. There are 16 residues in the CDR3. Germline assignment: CDR1 SGHDN and CDR2 FVKESK. Written as DNA, the CDR3 is TGTGCCAGCAGCCGGTTATTTGTTAGCTCCTACAATGAGCAGTTCTTC. This codes for CASSRLFVSSYNEQFF.

The rearrangement uses TRBV15 and TRBJ2-7; D unresolved. V gave up 0 bases and J gave up 3 bases, with 12 bases separating them. CDR1 LNHNV and CDR2 YYDKDF come from the germline V gene (reference sequence). There are 15 residues in the CDR3. The CDR3 sequence: CATSREPLSFYEQYF. CDR3 bases: TGTGCCACCAGCAGAGAGCCCCTCTCATTCTACGAGCAGTACTTC.

This clonotype was seen just once. With a much larger clone just one base away, this may be a read error. This chain links TRBV20-1 with TRBJ2-3, with 12 bases identical to TRBD1. Germline V CDR1 and CDR2: DFQATT, SNEGSKA (reference sequence). The CDR3 is made up of 18 amino acids. The chain's CDR3 is CSARDRGHLFGFTDTRYF. The CDR3 DNA sequence: TGCAGTGCCAGGGACAGGGGGCACCTCTTTGGGTTCACAGATACGCGGTATTTT.

This sequence joins TRBV6-1 and TRBJ2-3; D gene unclear. The V end lost 3 bases, the J end lost 3 bases, and 16 bases lay between the germline ends. CDR3 length: 16 residues. Germline V gene sequence: CDR1 MNHNS, CDR2 SASEGT. The CDR3 is CASSDLQQRVTDTQYF. CDR3 in DNA: TGTGCCAGCAGTGATCTCCAACAAAGGGTTACAGATACGCAGTATTTT.

The chain carries TRBV4-1 and TRBJ2-4; TRBD2 matches 10 bases. This CDR3 comprises 15 residues. Trimming took 1 base from V and 13 from J; bases not matched to a gene: 10. Germline loops: CDR1 MGHRA, CDR2 YSYEKL. In DNA form, the CDR3 reads TGCGCCAGCAGCCAAGGAGGACTAGCGGAGTACCAGCAGTACTTC. The encoded protein is CASSQGGLAEYQQYF.

J is TRBJ1-2 and V is TRBV7-9; D is uncertain. Germline loops: CDR1 SEHNR, CDR2 FQNEAQ (reference sequence). The CDR3 sequence is 12 residues long. The V gene lost 7 bases and the J gene lost 9 bases, with 15 bases spanning the gap. CDR3 in DNA: TGTGCCAGCACCCTGGGAGGCGACAGCTACACCTTC. Its protein is CASTLGGDSYTF.

The chain couples TRBV27 to TRBJ2-1; D gene unclear. This CDR3 is built from 15 residues. Looked up from germline, CDR1 is MNHEY and CDR2 is SMNVEV (reference sequence). V was trimmed by 2 bases and J by 6 bases, leaving 14 bases between them. The chain's CDR3 is CASSLTSVASNEQFF. The CDR3 DNA is TGTGCCAGCAGTTTAACCTCCGTGGCGAGCAATGAGCAGTTCTTC.

This chain joins TRBV9 and TRBJ1-1; no definite D call. The germline gives CDR1 SGDLS, CDR2 YYNGEE. The V and J ends lost 3 bases and 7 bases respectively, with 13 bases between them. CDR3 size: 13 residues. CDR3 sequence (DNA): TGTGCCAGCAGCGCCGCAGCCCGGGGTGAAGCTTTCTTT. Protein: CASSAAARGEAFF.

This clonotype appeared once. This chain connects TRBV20-1 to TRBJ2-7, with 8 bases identical to TRBD2. The V gene's germline CDR1 is DFQATT and CDR2 SNEGSKA (reference sequence). Trimming removed 6 bases from V and 7 bases from J; junction bases left unmatched: 23. This CDR3 is 17 amino acids long. This CDR3 is CSAGGYSGTPSYNEQYF. For the CDR3, the DNA is TGCAGTGCCGGGGGTTATAGCGGGACCCCCTCCTACAATGAGCAGTACTTC.

V gene TRBV15 combines with J gene TRBJ1-4; D perhaps matches TRBD1 (5 bases). Germline-derived CDR1 and CDR2 are LNHNV and YYDKDF (reference sequence). CDR3 length: 15 amino acids. Trimming shortened V by 0 bases and J by 7 bases, and 12 bases separated the two germline ends. In DNA, the CDR3 is TGTGCCACCAGCAGAGATAGGGGACGGGCTGAAAAACTGTTTTTT. Its translation: CATSRDRGRAEKLFF.

The chain combines TRBV7-9 with TRBJ2-7, with 9 nucleotides matching TRBD1. Germline-derived CDR1 and CDR2 are SEHNR and FQNEAQ (reference sequence). The CDR3 is 18 residues long. V lost 4 bases and J lost 2; bases outside the gene matches: 15. CDR3 residues: CASSSSHESRQGAYEQYF. The CDR3 DNA reads as TGTGCCAGCAGCTCATCCCACGAAAGTCGACAGGGGGCCTACGAGCAGTACTTC.